Sequencing of this TCR beta chain was carried out in a study of beta chain features in type 1 diabetes. Overall study context: The samples had 90 million to 130 million sorted cells examined in all.

A note on this clone: Its antigen is still unknown.

The study reverse transcribed the entire isolated RNA, so it sequenced expressed TCRB transcripts. Clones were read by immunoSEQ multiplex PCR, and TCRdb kept only the in-frame ones, dropping some. The table has under 450,000 clones, about 15% seen once. Per the germline V gene, CDR1 is MDHEN and CDR2 is SYDVKM. Trimming shortened V by 5 bases and J by 3 bases, and 14 bases separated the two germline ends. The CDR3 contains 15 residues. General study findings and limits: Patients with Type 1 diabetes showed moderately but significantly shorter TCRB CDR3s in all four CD4+ subsets.

This sequence joins TRBV28 and TRBJ1-5; D may be TRBD1 (6 bases). This clonotype was sampled from a woman aged 18-29 years in good health. The sample taken for sequencing was naive CD4+ T cells from blood. The CDR3: CASSPPQGHNQPQHF. CDR3 nucleotide sequence: TGTGCCAGCAGTCCTCCACAGGGTCACAATCAGCCCCAGCATTTT.